The 22 T cell receptor beta chains in this list originate from one sample, sequenced in a study of blood T cells in healthy people across ages. Sample-barcoded 5' priming and a J-beta primer mix drove a second PCR of roughly 6 to 12 cycles. From the 5' RACE reads, TCRdb called clonotypes with MiXCR, one entry per CDR3 protein. This table holds over a million distinct CDR3 sequences, approximately 43% found once. The source material was blood. The receptor set was obtained from a woman between 18 and 29 years old in good health.

This chain links TRBV19 with TRBJ2-2; D may be TRBD1 (5 bases). The CDR3 sequence is 17 residues long. V lost 4 bases to trimming and J lost 1 base, with 16 bases between them. Germline V lookup: CDR1 LNHDA, CDR2 SQIVND (reference sequence). CDR3 DNA sequence: TGTGCCAGTAGTACTCCAATAAGTAGGGGGAACACCGGGGAGCTGTTTTTT. Protein: CASSTPISRGNTGELFF.

This clonotype was detected once. The chain has TRBV6-2 or TRBV6-3 and TRBJ1-1; maybe TRBD1 (5 bases). CDR3 size: 15 residues. Per germline, CDR1 MNHEY and CDR2 SVGEGT. V gave up 7 bases and J gave up 4 bases, with 19 bases separating them. CDR3 in DNA: TGTGCCAGCATCTCGGCTGGGGGGATGGGCACTGAAGCTTTCTTT. Protein: CASISAGGMGTEAFF.

This clonotype has just a few counts. The genes are TRBV13 and TRBJ2-7, with 7 nucleotides matching TRBD2. The trim removed 0 bases at V and 3 bases at J, leaving 5 bases unmatched. CDR3 size: 15 residues. From germline, CDR1 is PRHDT and CDR2 FYEKMQ (reference sequence). CDR3 amino acids: CASSLGRLAGYEQYF. The DNA of the CDR3 is TGTGCCAGCAGCTTAGGCCGACTAGCCGGCTACGAGCAGTACTTC.

This rearrangement joins TRBV25-1 to TRBJ2-1; 9 bases agree with TRBD2. The J call may not be correct, given that the DNA end is closer to TRBJ2-7. The CDR3 loop spans 16 amino acids. The germline V gene has CDR1 MGHDK and CDR2 SYGVNS. CDR3 sequence (DNA): TGTGCCAGCAGTGAATTGCGGGGGGGTGCCTACAATGAGCAGTACTTC. Translated: CASSELRGGAYNEQYF.

This clonotype occurred many times. The DNA of the CDR3 is TGTGCCAGCACCTCTGACGGTTTCCCCACAGATACGCAGTATTTT. Translating gives CASTSDGFPTDTQYF. The chain recombines TRBV7-9 with TRBJ2-3; D unresolved. Trimming stripped 7 bases from V and 2 bases from J, with 16 bases between. Germline V lookup: CDR1 SEHNR, CDR2 FQNEAQ (reference sequence). The CDR3 length is 15 residues. The variable domain in full, completed from reference TRBV7-9 and TRBJ2-3, reads DTGVSQNPRHKITKRGQNVTFRCDPISEHNRLYWYRQTLGQGPEFLTYFQNEAQLEKSRLLSDRFSAERPKGSFSTLEIQRTEQGDSAMYLCASTSDGFPTDTQYFGPGTRLTVL.

The chain links TRBV6-6 to TRBJ2-5; TRBD2 matches at 11 bases. Near its end, the DNA agrees better with TRBJ2-7, so the J call may be wrong. The germline gives CDR1 MNHNY, CDR2 SVGAGI (reference sequence). The CDR3 has 15 residues. The CDR3, as DNA: TGTGCCAGCGGGTGGACTAGCGGGTACTCCTACGAGCAGTACTTC. This codes for CASGWTSGYSYEQYF.

This clonotype has just a few counts. The CDR3 reads CASSSHPSDYLAKNIQYF. Here the CDR3 DNA reads TGTGCCAGCAGCTCACACCCCTCTGATTACTTAGCCAAAAACATTCAGTACTTC. This sequence joins TRBV7-6 and TRBJ2-4; D remains unclear. Trimming shortened V by 4 bases and J by 0 bases, and 19 bases separated the two germline ends. Germline V gives CDR1 SGHVS, CDR2 FNYEAQ. This CDR3 contains 18 residues.

The chain joins TRBV12-3 or TRBV12-4 to TRBJ2-5; tentatively, D is TRBD1 (6 bases). The CDR3 is made up of 16 amino acids. V lost 2 bases and J 0 bases, leaving 13 bases between the germline ends. The CDR3 DNA reads TGTGCCAGCAGTTTACTCGACAGGTCGTACCAAGAGACCCAGTACTTC. It is translated as CASSLLDRSYQETQYF.

This clonotype has just a few counts. V is TRBV9 and J is TRBJ2-1; D possibly corresponds to TRBD2 (5 bases). V gave up 3 bases and J gave up 6 bases, with 16 bases separating them. Germline V gives CDR1 SGDLS, CDR2 YYNGEE. There are 15 residues in the CDR3. CDR3 loop: CASSAQELGVNEQFF. The CDR3 DNA sequence: TGTGCCAGCAGCGCTCAAGAGCTCGGGGTCAATGAGCAGTTCTTC.

V usage is TRBV20-1 and J usage is TRBJ2-1, with 8 positions matching TRBD2. The DNA end is a closer match to TRBJ2-7, so the J assignment may be wrong. Germline loops: CDR1 DFQATT, CDR2 SNEGSKA (reference sequence). The length of the CDR3 is 16 residues. The CDR3 region is CSADPIAGSSYNEQYF. The CDR3 bases are TGCAGTGCTGATCCTATAGCGGGGAGCTCCTACAATGAGCAGTACTTC.

This clonotype came up a few times. The genes are TRBV6-5 and TRBJ1-2; D not resolved. CDR1 is MNHEY, CDR2 SVGAGI, per germline. The CDR3 extends over 13 amino acids. Trimming removed 2 bases at V and 1 base at J, with 5 bases between. This CDR3 is CASSYEINYGYTF. In nucleotides, the CDR3 is TGTGCCAGCAGTTACGAAATTAACTATGGCTACACCTTC.

This clonotype was counted only a few times. V usage is TRBV7-2 and J usage is TRBJ2-7, with a weak D call TRBD1 (5 bases). CDR1 is SGHTA, CDR2 FQGNSA, per germline. CDR3 length: 15 amino acids. V dropped 5 bases and J dropped 0 bases, with 14 bases sitting between them. The CDR3 spells CASSLGHSPSYEQYF. The CDR3 coding sequence is TGTGCCAGCAGCCTCGGACACAGTCCCTCCTACGAGCAGTACTTC.

About this clonotype: A much larger clone lies a single base off, so this may be a read error. This chain connects TRBV10-3 to TRBJ1-1; 8 bases fit TRBD1. Trimming at V came to 2 bases and at J to 2 bases, leaving 7 bases not matched to a gene. The germline V gene has CDR1 ENHRY and CDR2 SYGVKD. This CDR3 spans 16 amino acids. The CDR3, as DNA: TGTGCCATCAGTGAGGCTTTAGGGACAGGAAACACTGAAGCTTTCTTT. It specifies CAISEALGTGNTEAFF.

This clonotype was found a few times. This rearrangement joins TRBV11-2 to TRBJ1-1; D gene ambiguous. The germline V gene encodes CDR1 SGHAT and CDR2 FQNNGV. The CDR3 has 15 residues. V was pared by 6 bases and J by 3 bases, with 17 bases between. Written as DNA, the CDR3 is TGTGCCAGCAGATCGGACGTCCGGAGGTACACTGAAGCTTTCTTT. As protein: CASRSDVRRYTEAFF.

With respect to this clonotype: Sequence at one end of the junction differs from germline and may be a read error. The chain uses TRBV20-1 and TRBJ2-2; the D is unclear. The CDR3 length is 13 residues. Germline CDR1 reads DFQATT; CDR2 reads SNEGSKA (reference sequence). The CDR3 spells CSAREFSTEELFF. CDR3 in DNA: TGCAGTGCTAGAGAGTTTTCTACCGAGGAGCTGTTTTTT.

Only a few counts were recorded for this clonotype. This chain uses TRBV7-9 with TRBJ1-1, with D possibly matching TRBD1 (5 bases). Germline CDR1 and CDR2: SEHNR and FQNEAQ (reference sequence). The CDR3 length is 17 residues. V was shortened by 1 base and J by 0 bases, with 15 bases between the two germline ends. The CDR3, as DNA: TGTGCCAGCAGCTTAGATTCAGGGCCCGCCTTGAACACTGAAGCTTTCTTT. Amino acids: CASSLDSGPALNTEAFF.

The chain employs TRBV20-1 and TRBJ1-2; D is uncertain. The ends were cut back, 1 base at V and 10 bases at J, with 10 bases in the middle. Germline V gene data show CDR1 as DFQATT and CDR2 as SNEGSKA (reference sequence). This CDR3 comprises 11 residues. The CDR3 here is CSARADRDYTF. CDR3 coding DNA: TGCAGTGCTAGAGCGGATCGGGACTACACCTTC.

The rearrangement joins TRBV7-2 to TRBJ1-1, with D perhaps matching TRBD1 (5 bases). The CDR3 is made up of 15 amino acids. CDR1 is SGHTA and CDR2 is FQGNSA in the germline V gene. The ends were cut back, 2 bases at V and 5 bases at J, with 15 bases in the middle. The CDR3 loop reads CASSLYSRVSTEAFF. The CDR3 coding sequence is TGTGCCAGCAGCTTATACAGCAGGGTTAGTACTGAAGCTTTCTTT.

This sequence joins TRBV12-3 or TRBV12-4 and TRBJ1-2; 12 bases align to TRBD1. V lost 4 bases and J lost 4; bases outside the gene matches: 7. CDR3 length equals 16 residues. CDR3 protein: CASSSLGTGGSYGYTF. The CDR3 bases are TGTGCCAGCAGTTCACTCGGGACAGGGGGCTCCTATGGCTACACCTTC.

In its sample, this clonotype was seen many times. The chain is built from TRBV29-1 and TRBJ2-1; the D gene could be TRBD1 or TRBD2 (5 bases each). This CDR3 contains 16 residues. Germline CDR1 is SQVTM and CDR2 is ANQGSEA. The CDR3 DNA sequence: TGCATCGACTCTGGGGGAAAAGTGAGATCCTACAATGAGCAGTTCTTC. Protein product: CIDSGGKVRSYNEQFF.

This chain links TRBV20-1 with TRBJ2-1, with no clear D. Judging by the DNA end, TRBJ2-7 fits better; the J call may be wrong. The germline V gene has CDR1 DFQATT and CDR2 SNEGSKA (reference sequence). CDR3 length equals 14 residues. The CDR3 loop reads CSARSQSSYNEQYF. DNA of the CDR3: TGCAGTGCTAGAAGCCAGAGCTCCTACAATGAGCAGTACTTC.

Note on this clonotype: Germline and junction disagree at one end, which may indicate a read error. The chain has TRBV3-1 and TRBJ2-5; 10 bases fit TRBD2. The CDR3 spans 16 residues. Germline CDR1 reads LGHDT; CDR2 reads YNNKEL (reference sequence). The CDR3 here is CAGSQCPSGGQETQYF. In DNA, the CDR3 is TGTGCCGGCAGCCAATGTCCTAGCGGGGGCCAAGAGACCCAGTACTTC.